The clone carrying this TCR beta chain appeared a few times. What it binds is unknown. CDR1 and CDR2 (germline): DFQATT, SNEGSKA (reference sequence). V was cut by 4 bases and J by 0 bases, with 6 bases left in between. The CDR3 runs to 12 residues. These data originate in a study of T cells in Graves' hyperthyroidism and ophthalmopathy. Study conclusions and caveats: Most clonotypes expanded in thyroid above 0.001 were likewise present in blood. A median around 6 months before onset, the model predicted ophthalmopathy.

Amplification targeted TCR beta CDR3 regions from RNA transcripts. Carried out on the TCR CDR3, a first-round RT-PCR used the HTBI primer set. TCRdb itself ran the multiplex PCR reads through MiXCR, one entry per CDR3 protein. The sample has approximately 710,000 distinct CDR3 sequences, 15% to 20% seen once. Newly diagnosed patients aged 18 to 65 had hyperthyroidism of under 2 months' duration. Uncontrolled infection, other autoimmune disease, pregnancy or lactation disqualified patients from enrolment. This sequence originates from a man aged 50-60 years with Graves' hyperthyroidism. The V and J genes are TRBV20-1 and TRBJ2-5, with D hard to call. The source material was blood. The CDR3 here is CSATRDQETQYF. CDR3 in DNA: TGCAGTGCTACCCGGGACCAAGAGACCCAGTACTTC.